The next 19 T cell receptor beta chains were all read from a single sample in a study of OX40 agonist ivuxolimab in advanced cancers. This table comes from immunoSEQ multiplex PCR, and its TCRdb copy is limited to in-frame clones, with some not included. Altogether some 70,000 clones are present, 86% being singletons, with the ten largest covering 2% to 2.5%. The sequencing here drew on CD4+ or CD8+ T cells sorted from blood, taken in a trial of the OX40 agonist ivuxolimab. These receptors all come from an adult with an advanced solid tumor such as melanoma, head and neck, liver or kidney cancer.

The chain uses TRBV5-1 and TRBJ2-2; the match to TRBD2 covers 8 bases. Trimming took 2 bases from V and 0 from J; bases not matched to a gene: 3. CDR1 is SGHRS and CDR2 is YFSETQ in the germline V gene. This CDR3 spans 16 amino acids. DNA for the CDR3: TGCGCCAGCAGCTTTTTAGCGGGATCGAACACCGGGGAGCTGTTTTTT. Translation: CASSFLAGSNTGELFF.

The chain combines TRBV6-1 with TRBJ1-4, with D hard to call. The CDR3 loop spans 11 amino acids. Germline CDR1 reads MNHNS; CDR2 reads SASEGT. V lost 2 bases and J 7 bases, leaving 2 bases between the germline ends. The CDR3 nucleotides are TGTGCCAGCAGTGAACCTGAAAAACTGTTTTTT. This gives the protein CASSEPEKLFF.

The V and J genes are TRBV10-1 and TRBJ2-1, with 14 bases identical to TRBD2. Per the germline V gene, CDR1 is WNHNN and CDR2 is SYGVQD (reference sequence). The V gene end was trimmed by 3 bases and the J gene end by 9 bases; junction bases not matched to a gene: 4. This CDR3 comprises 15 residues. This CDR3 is CASSDGTSGRSEQFF. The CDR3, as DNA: TGCGCCAGCAGTGATGGGACTAGCGGGAGATCTGAGCAGTTCTTC.

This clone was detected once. In DNA form, the CDR3 reads TGTGCCAGCAGAAGAGGGACAGGGGAAAACATTCAGTACTTC. Translated, it gives CASRRGTGENIQYF. The chain joins TRBV6-5 to TRBJ2-4; 10 bases are shared with TRBD1. V trimming: 6 bases; J trimming: 5 bases; junction bases outside the gene matches: 4. Germline values: CDR1 MNHEY, CDR2 SVGAGI. The CDR3 consists of 14 residues.

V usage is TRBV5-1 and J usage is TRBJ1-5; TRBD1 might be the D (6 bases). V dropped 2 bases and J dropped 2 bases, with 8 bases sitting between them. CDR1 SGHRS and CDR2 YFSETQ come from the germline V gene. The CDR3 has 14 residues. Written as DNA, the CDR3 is TGCGCCAGCAGCTTACAGGGCGGCAATCAGCCCCAGCATTTT. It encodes CASSLQGGNQPQHF.

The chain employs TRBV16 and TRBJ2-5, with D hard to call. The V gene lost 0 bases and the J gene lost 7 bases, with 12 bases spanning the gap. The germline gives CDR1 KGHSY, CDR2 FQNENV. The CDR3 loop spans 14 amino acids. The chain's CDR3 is CASSQSSGAPTQYF. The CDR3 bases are TGTGCCAGCAGCCAATCTTCTGGCGCCCCGACCCAGTACTTC.

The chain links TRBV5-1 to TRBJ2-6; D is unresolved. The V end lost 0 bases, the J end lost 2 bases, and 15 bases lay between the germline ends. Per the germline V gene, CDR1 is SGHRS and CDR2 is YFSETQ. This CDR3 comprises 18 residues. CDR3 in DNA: TGCGCCAGCAGCTTGGCCTTTGAACAGAGCGCTGGGGCCAACGTCCTGACTTTC. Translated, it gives CASSLAFEQSAGANVLTF.

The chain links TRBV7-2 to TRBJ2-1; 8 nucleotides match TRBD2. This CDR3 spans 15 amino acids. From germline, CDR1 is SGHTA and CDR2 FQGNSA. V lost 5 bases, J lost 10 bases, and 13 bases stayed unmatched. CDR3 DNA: TGTGCCAGCAGCCCCGGACTAGCTCGGGGGGGGGAGCAGTTCTTC. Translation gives CASSPGLARGGEQFF.

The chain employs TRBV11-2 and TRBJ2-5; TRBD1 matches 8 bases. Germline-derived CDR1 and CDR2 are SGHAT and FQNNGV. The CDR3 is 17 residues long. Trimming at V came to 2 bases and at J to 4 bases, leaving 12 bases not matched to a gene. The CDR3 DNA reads TGTGCCAGCAGCTTATTCTTGGGACAGGACGTTGGAGAGACCCAGTACTTC. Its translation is CASSLFLGQDVGETQYF.

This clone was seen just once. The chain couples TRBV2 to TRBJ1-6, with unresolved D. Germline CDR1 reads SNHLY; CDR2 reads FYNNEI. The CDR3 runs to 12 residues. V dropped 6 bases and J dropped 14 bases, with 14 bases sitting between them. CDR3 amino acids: CASSPGVLSLHF. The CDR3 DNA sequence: TGTGCCAGCAGCCCGGGCGTTTTGTCCCTCCACTTT. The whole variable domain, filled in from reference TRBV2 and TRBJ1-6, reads EPEVTQTPSHQVTQMGQEVILRCVPISNHLYFYWYRQILGQKVEFLVSFYNNEISEKSEIFDDQFSVERPDGSNFTLKIRSTKLEDSAMYFCASSPGVLSLHFGNGTRLTVT.

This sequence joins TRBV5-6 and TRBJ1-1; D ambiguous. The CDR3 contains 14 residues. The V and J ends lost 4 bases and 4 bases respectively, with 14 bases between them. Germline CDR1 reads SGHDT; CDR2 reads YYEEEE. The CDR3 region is CASSDGPAGTEAFF. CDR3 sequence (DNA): TGTGCCAGCAGCGACGGGCCTGCAGGCACTGAAGCTTTCTTT.

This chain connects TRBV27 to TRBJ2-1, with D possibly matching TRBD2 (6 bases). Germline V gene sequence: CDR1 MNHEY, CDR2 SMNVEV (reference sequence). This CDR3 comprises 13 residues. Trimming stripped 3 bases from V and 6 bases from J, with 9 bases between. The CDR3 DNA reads TGTGCCAGCAGTTTGACGGGGGTCAATGAGCAGTTCTTC. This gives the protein CASSLTGVNEQFF.

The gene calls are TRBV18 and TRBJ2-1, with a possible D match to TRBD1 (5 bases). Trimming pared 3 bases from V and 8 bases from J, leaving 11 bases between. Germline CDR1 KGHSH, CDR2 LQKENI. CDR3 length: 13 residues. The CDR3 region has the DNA TGTGCCAGCTCACCCTCAGGGCATGATGAGCAGTTCTTC. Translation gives CASSPSGHDEQFF. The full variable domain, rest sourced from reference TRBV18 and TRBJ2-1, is NAGVMQNPRHLVRRRGQEARLRCSPMKGHSHVYWYRQLPEEGLKFMVYLQKENIIDESGMPKERFSAEFPKEGPSILRIQQVVRGDSAAYFCASSPSGHDEQFFGPGTRLTVL.

The CDR3 region is CASSSGTQYNEQFF. CDR3 nucleotide sequence: TGTGCCAGCAGCTCCGGGACACAATACAATGAGCAGTTCTTC. J is TRBJ2-1 and V is TRBV5-4; TRBD1 is a possible D gene (6 bases). V was trimmed by 3 bases and J by 4 bases, leaving 11 bases between them. The CDR3 totals 14 residues. Germline V lookup: CDR1 SGHNT, CDR2 YYREEE (reference sequence).

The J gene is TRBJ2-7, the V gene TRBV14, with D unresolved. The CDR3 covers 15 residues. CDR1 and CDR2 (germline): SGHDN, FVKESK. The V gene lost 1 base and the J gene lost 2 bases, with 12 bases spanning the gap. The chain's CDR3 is CASSQGLLATYEQYF. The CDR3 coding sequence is TGTGCCAGCAGCCAAGGCCTGTTGGCAACCTACGAGCAGTACTTC.

Here the CDR3 DNA reads TGTGCCAGCAGTTCCTCTACTCTAGCCAAAAACATTCAGTACTTC. Protein: CASSSSTLAKNIQYF. This rearrangement joins TRBV6-5 to TRBJ2-4; no definite D call. The germline V gene encodes CDR1 MNHEY and CDR2 SVGAGI. V lost 4 bases and J 0 bases, leaving 10 bases between the germline ends. The CDR3 covers 15 residues.

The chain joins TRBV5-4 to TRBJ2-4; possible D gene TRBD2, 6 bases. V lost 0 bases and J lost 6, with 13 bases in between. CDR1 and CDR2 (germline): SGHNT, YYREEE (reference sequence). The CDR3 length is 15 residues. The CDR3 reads CASSLGRGKGNIQYF. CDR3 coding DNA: TGTGCCAGCAGCTTGGGCCGGGGGAAGGGAAACATTCAGTACTTC.

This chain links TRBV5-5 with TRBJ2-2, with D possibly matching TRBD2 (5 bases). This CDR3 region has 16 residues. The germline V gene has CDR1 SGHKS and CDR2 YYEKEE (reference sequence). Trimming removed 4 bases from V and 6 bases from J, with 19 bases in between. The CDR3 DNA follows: TGTGCCAGCAGCCGTTCCTCCGGGGTGTTGGCCGGGGAGCTGTTTTTT. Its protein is CASSRSSGVLAGELFF. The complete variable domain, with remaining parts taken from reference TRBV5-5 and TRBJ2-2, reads DAGVTQSPTHLIKTRGQQVTLRCSPISGHKSVSWYQQVLGQGPQFIFQYYEKEERGRGNFPDRFSARQFPNYSSELNVNALLLGDSALYLCASSRSSGVLAGELFFGEGSRLTVL.

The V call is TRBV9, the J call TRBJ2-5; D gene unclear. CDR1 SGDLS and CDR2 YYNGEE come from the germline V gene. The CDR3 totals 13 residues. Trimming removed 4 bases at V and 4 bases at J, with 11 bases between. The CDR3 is CASSQSGSETQYF. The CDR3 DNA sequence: TGTGCCAGCAGCCAGTCCGGGTCAGAGACCCAGTACTTC. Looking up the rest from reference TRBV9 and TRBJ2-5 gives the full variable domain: DSGVTQTPKHLITATGQRVTLRCSPRSGDLSVYWYQQSLDQGLQFLIQYYNGEERAKGNILERFSAQQFPDLHSELNLSSLELGDSALYFCASSQSGSETQYFGPGTRLLVL.